Listed here are 29 T cell receptor beta chains from one sample, sequenced in a study of cytomegalovirus exposure and HLA in healthy donors. This PCR relied on a set of 60 Vbeta primers and 13 Jbeta primers. The method was immunoSEQ multiplex PCR; TCRdb's version includes in-frame clones alone and lacks a portion of them. This table has some 130,000 clones, approximately 61% appearing once. Specimen: PBMCs. The receptors here all came from a man aged 25-45 years in good health and CMV-seropositive.

The chain joins TRBV10-3 to TRBJ2-5; D possibly corresponds to TRBD2 (5 bases). This CDR3 spans 16 amino acids. V lost 5 bases, J lost 0 bases, and 16 bases lay in between. The germline V gene encodes CDR1 ENHRY and CDR2 SYGVKD. The CDR3 DNA reads TGTGCCATCAGTCTGGGGAGCCAAGGGAACCAAGAGACCCAGTACTTC. Residues: CAISLGSQGNQETQYF.

The chain has TRBV30 and TRBJ1-6, with a weak D call TRBD1 (5 bases). Between the trimmed V and J ends, which lost 4 bases and 7 bases, there was a span of 11 bases. The CDR3 runs 13 residues. The germline V gene has CDR1 GTSNPN and CDR2 SVGIG (reference sequence). The CDR3 DNA is TGTGCCTGGAATAGGGGATCGAATTCACCCCTCCACTTT. The encoded protein is CAWNRGSNSPLHF.

The V call is TRBV6-1, the J call TRBJ2-7; 7 bases fit TRBD2. Per germline, CDR1 MNHNS and CDR2 SASEGT. Trimming cost V 5 bases and J 2 bases; bases outside gene matches: 6. This CDR3 has 14 amino acids. This chain's CDR3 is CASSSGGRAYEQYF. CDR3 nucleotide sequence: TGTGCCAGCAGTTCGGGGGGTCGTGCCTACGAGCAGTACTTC.

This chain uses TRBV28 with TRBJ2-1; D may be TRBD1 (5 bases). CDR1 and CDR2 (germline): MDHEN, SYDVKM. Trimming stripped 5 bases from V and 6 bases from J, with 26 bases between. This CDR3 contains 18 residues. The CDR3 DNA sequence: TGTGCCAGCAGTCCCCCAGCTGGGCAGGCAAGGGGATCCAATGAGCAGTTCTTC. This encodes CASSPPAGQARGSNEQFF.

The rearrangement uses TRBV5-1 and TRBJ2-7, with TRBD1 matching 8 bases. V shed 0 bases and J 2 bases; nucleotides not matched to a gene: 4. CDR1 is SGHRS, CDR2 YFSETQ, per germline. The CDR3 extends over 15 amino acids. The chain's CDR3 is CASSLDWTGTYEQYF. The CDR3 DNA follows: TGCGCCAGCAGCTTGGATTGGACAGGGACCTACGAGCAGTACTTC.

V and J are TRBV27 and TRBJ2-7; 9 bases align to TRBD1. Germline V lookup: CDR1 MNHEY, CDR2 SMNVEV (reference sequence). After removal of 3 bases from V and 5 bases from J, the junction contained 17 bases not matched to a gene. This CDR3 is built from 18 residues. The CDR3, as DNA: TGTGCCAGCAGTTTTTCTCGCGATGCGGACAGGGGCGCGGACGAGCAGTACTTC. Protein sequence: CASSFSRDADRGADEQYF.

The gene calls are TRBV5-6 and TRBJ1-6; tentatively, D is TRBD1 (5 bases). The V end lost 1 base, the J end lost 9 bases, and 11 bases lay between the germline ends. From germline, CDR1 is SGHDT and CDR2 YYEEEE. The CDR3 sequence is 14 residues long. The CDR3, as DNA: TGTGCCAGCAGCTTGAGGACCGGGGGTTCACCCCTCCACTTT. This encodes CASSLRTGGSPLHF.

The rearrangement joins TRBV27 to TRBJ2-1; 7 bases line up with TRBD2. The CDR3 covers 15 residues. Looked up from germline, CDR1 is MNHEY and CDR2 is SMNVEV (reference sequence). The J segment lost 6 bases and the V segment lost 4 bases, leaving 9 bases of the junction unmatched. CDR3 in amino acids: CASSSLASGSNEQFF. In DNA form, the CDR3 reads TGTGCCAGCAGTTCCCTGGCTAGCGGAAGCAATGAGCAGTTCTTC.

V and J are TRBV2 and TRBJ1-4; D gene unclear. V was clipped by 4 bases and J by 0 bases, with 15 bases between them. The CDR3 sequence is 17 residues long. CDR1 and CDR2 from the germline V gene are SNHLY and FYNNEI. The CDR3 loop reads CASSGTSTAPTNEKLFF. The CDR3 region has the DNA TGTGCCAGCAGTGGTACTAGCACGGCCCCAACTAATGAAAAACTGTTTTTT.

This clone has only one observation. The J gene is TRBJ2-7, the V gene TRBV27; tentatively, D is TRBD1 (5 bases). V was pared by 2 bases and J by 5 bases, with 7 bases between. Germline V gives CDR1 MNHEY, CDR2 SMNVEV (reference sequence). The CDR3 is 12 amino acids. In DNA, the CDR3 is TGTGCCAGCAGTTTAATAGGGGACGAGCAGTACTTC. The encoded protein is CASSLIGDEQYF.

This chain joins TRBV29-1 and TRBJ2-5; D remains ambiguous. In germline, CDR1 is SQVTM, CDR2 ANQGSEA. This CDR3 is 14 amino acids long. V lost 5 bases and J 1 base, leaving 14 bases between the germline ends. The chain's CDR3 is CSVRSVPIQETQYF. CDR3 in DNA: TGCAGCGTTAGAAGCGTCCCGATCCAAGAGACCCAGTACTTC.

This clone was observed a single time. The chain links TRBV27 to TRBJ2-7; TRBD2 matches at 14 bases. Germline-derived CDR1 and CDR2 are MNHEY and SMNVEV (reference sequence). The CDR3 totals 16 residues. J lost 8 bases, V lost 3 bases, and 9 bases had no gene match. The CDR3 sequence: CASSLGTSGGLRKQYF. CDR3 in DNA: TGTGCCAGCAGTTTGGGGACTAGCGGGGGCTTACGAAAGCAGTACTTC.

The chain uses TRBV25-1 and TRBJ2-3; 9 bases align to TRBD2. Germline loops: CDR1 MGHDK, CDR2 SYGVNS. J gave up 2 bases and V 3 bases, and 6 bases lay outside the gene matches. The CDR3 sequence is 16 residues long. The CDR3 sequence is CASSDPASGDTDTQYF. CDR3 sequence (DNA): TGTGCCAGCAGTGATCCGGCTAGCGGGGACACAGATACGCAGTATTTT.

This clone was recorded a few times. The chain couples TRBV28 to TRBJ1-1, with D tentatively TRBD1 (6 bases). Looked up from germline, CDR1 is MDHEN and CDR2 is SYDVKM. CDR3 size: 15 residues. V lost 8 bases to trimming and J lost 3 bases, with 19 bases between them. CDR3 sequence (DNA): TGTGCCAGCGACCTCGTGGGGGGGGCGCACACTGAAGCTTTCTTT. It translates to CASDLVGGAHTEAFF.

The chain uses TRBV27 and TRBJ1-1; D not certain. Deletions cut 3 bases from V and 1 base from J, with 6 bases between. Per germline, CDR1 MNHEY and CDR2 SMNVEV (reference sequence). This CDR3 is built from 13 residues. The CDR3 sequence: CASSFSRNTEAFF. The CDR3 bases are TGTGCCAGCAGTTTTTCCAGGAACACTGAAGCTTTCTTT.

This clone was observed a single time. The rearrangement uses TRBV14 and TRBJ1-2, with 9 bases matching TRBD1. The CDR3 is 15 residues long. Germline assignment: CDR1 SGHDN and CDR2 FVKESK. V shed 4 bases and J 5 bases; nucleotides not matched to a gene: 8. The CDR3 loop reads CASSLSGTGRYGYTF. The DNA of the CDR3 is TGTGCCAGCAGCCTGTCCGGGACAGGGAGGTATGGCTACACCTTC.

V usage is TRBV28 and J usage is TRBJ2-2; D possibly corresponds to TRBD1 (6 bases). In germline, CDR1 is MDHEN, CDR2 SYDVKM. This CDR3 is 14 amino acids long. V lost 6 bases, J lost 3 bases, and 11 bases lay in between. The CDR3 reads CASSRNRDTGELFF. CDR3 sequence (DNA): TGTGCCAGCAGCCGTAACAGGGACACCGGGGAGCTGTTTTTT. Based on the CDR3 plus reference TRBV28 and TRBJ2-2, the full variable domain is DVKVTQSSRYLVKRTGEKVFLECVQDMDHENMFWYRQDPGLGLRLIYFSYDVKMKEKGDIPEGYSVSREKKERFSLILESASTNQTSMYLCASSRNRDTGELFFGEGSRLTVL.

The CDR3 DNA follows: TGTGCCAGCAGCCAAGATAAGGGGTCTGGGGCCAACGTCCTGACTTTC. Its protein product is CASSQDKGSGANVLTF. The chain employs TRBV4-2 and TRBJ2-6; maybe TRBD1 (5 bases). The CDR3 length is 16 residues. Germline CDR1 LGHNA, CDR2 YNFKEQ. The germline V and J ends were trimmed by 0 bases and 1 base, with 7 bases remaining between them.

For the CDR3, the DNA is TGCGCCAGCAGCTCTCCCCAGGGCACCGGCACAGATACGCAGTATTTT. It is translated as CASSSPQGTGTDTQYF. The chain employs TRBV5-1 and TRBJ2-3; possible D gene TRBD1, 5 bases. Germline lookup yields CDR1 SGHRS and CDR2 YFSETQ. The V end was cut by 3 bases, the J end by 1 base, with 15 bases between. The CDR3 contains 16 residues.

This chain connects TRBV6-5 to TRBJ1-2; a possible D gene is TRBD1 (5 bases). CDR3 size: 15 residues. V dropped 7 bases and J dropped 4 bases, with 19 bases sitting between them. The germline V gene has CDR1 MNHEY and CDR2 SVGAGI. Here the CDR3 DNA reads TGTGCCAGCAACCCGGGGACGCGGCGGGGCTATGGCTACACCTTC. Amino acids: CASNPGTRRGYGYTF.

The gene calls are TRBV7-8 and TRBJ2-3; TRBD2 matches 13 bases. This CDR3 is built from 18 residues. Germline V gene lookup returns CDR1 SGHVS and CDR2 FQNEAQ. V lost 5 bases to trimming and J lost 6 bases; unmatched junction nucleotides: 14. The CDR3 DNA follows: TGTGCCAGCAGCGCCTGGAGGGGGACTAGCGGGACCTGGGATACGCAGTATTTT. Amino acids: CASSAWRGTSGTWDTQYF. The variable domain in full, with the rest retrieved from reference TRBV7-8 and TRBJ2-3, is GAGVSQSPRYKVAKRGQDVALRCDPISGHVSLFWYQQALGQGPEFLTYFQNEAQLDKSGLPSDRFFAERPEGSVSTLKIQRTQQEDSAVYLCASSAWRGTSGTWDTQYFGPGTRLTVL.

This chain uses TRBV28 with TRBJ1-2, with 7 bases identical to TRBD1. V gave up 5 bases and J gave up 0 bases; unmatched junction bases: 15. This CDR3 is built from 18 residues. The germline CDR1 and CDR2 sequences are MDHEN and SYDVKM. In DNA form, the CDR3 reads TGTGCCAGCAGTAGCTACCCTGGGACAGCCCCGGCTAACTATGGCTACACCTTC. Translated: CASSSYPGTAPANYGYTF.

The chain combines TRBV30 with TRBJ2-5, with D possibly being TRBD2 (6 bases). The CDR3 has 16 residues. From germline, CDR1 is GTSNPN and CDR2 SVGIG (reference sequence). V dropped 1 base and J dropped 2 bases, with 17 bases sitting between them. The CDR3 region has the DNA TGTGCCTGGAGTGACCTTTGGGGGGATAAACAAGAGACCCAGTACTTC. Residues: CAWSDLWGDKQETQYF.

The chain joins TRBV5-5 to TRBJ1-5; D unclear. Germline V gives CDR1 SGHKS, CDR2 YYEKEE (reference sequence). The CDR3 totals 13 residues. Trimming took 1 base from V and 7 from J, leaving 9 bases between them. The CDR3, as DNA: TGTGCCAGCAGCTTGTTCCCGGGGCAGCCCCAGCATTTT. It specifies CASSLFPGQPQHF.

This chain connects TRBV6-6 to TRBJ2-5; perhaps TRBD1 as D (6 bases). V was clipped by 5 bases and J by 5 bases, with 21 bases between them. Germline lookup yields CDR1 MNHNY and CDR2 SVGAGI (reference sequence). The CDR3 has 16 amino acids. The CDR3 bases are TGTGCCAGCAGTCATCCGGGACACATGAACGGGGAGACCCAGTACTTC. Its translation: CASSHPGHMNGETQYF.

The chain links TRBV11-3 to TRBJ2-2; D not resolved. V lost 1 base, J lost 0 bases, and 6 bases lay in between. The CDR3 extends over 15 amino acids. From germline, CDR1 is SGHNT and CDR2 YENEEA. CDR3: CASSLGLPNTGELFF. CDR3 in DNA: TGTGCCAGCAGCTTAGGACTTCCGAACACCGGGGAGCTGTTTTTT.

The J gene is TRBJ1-4, the V gene TRBV18, with a tentative D call TRBD1 (6 bases). Germline CDR1 is KGHSH and CDR2 is LQKENI. This CDR3 region has 14 residues. Trimming took off 3 bases at V and 3 bases at J, with 8 bases between the two ends. The CDR3 DNA sequence: TGTGCCAGCTCACCGACAGGTCCTAATGAAAAACTGTTTTTT. Encoded protein: CASSPTGPNEKLFF. Complete variable domain (other parts from reference TRBV18 and TRBJ1-4): NAGVMQNPRHLVRRRGQEARLRCSPMKGHSHVYWYRQLPEEGLKFMVYLQKENIIDESGMPKERFSAEFPKEGPSILRIQQVVRGDSAAYFCASSPTGPNEKLFFGSGTQLSVL.

The rearrangement uses TRBV7-9 and TRBJ1-2; TRBD1 matches 8 bases. V was clipped by 5 bases and J by 8 bases; unmatched bases: 16. Germline V gene data show CDR1 as SEHNR and CDR2 as FQNEAQ (reference sequence). CDR3 length: 16 residues. As DNA, the CDR3 is TGTGCCAGCAGCCGCTCCCCAGGGGGCATCCGTTGGGGCTACACCTTC. This sequence encodes CASSRSPGGIRWGYTF.

Only a few counts were recorded for this clone. The chain is built from TRBV4-1 and TRBJ2-1; possible D gene TRBD2, 5 bases. Germline V gene data show CDR1 as MGHRA and CDR2 as YSYEKL. V gave up 5 bases and J gave up 0 bases, with 17 bases separating them. This CDR3 spans 17 amino acids. The DNA of the CDR3 is TGCGCCAGCAGCTCTCGCCCGGACTTTAGCTCCTACAATGAGCAGTTCTTC. Its translation: CASSSRPDFSSYNEQFF.